This entry lists 10 T cell receptor beta chains sequenced from one sample in a study of CD8+CD57+ T cells in acquired aplastic anemia. Genomic DNA constituted the template upon which TCR beta VDJ and CDR3 profiling was performed. TCRdb fed the reads into MiXCR, producing one record per CDR3 protein. The data hold about 110,000 distinct CDR3 sequences, with roughly 50% observed a single time. The sequencing input was sorted CD4+, CD8+, or CD8+CD57+ T cells (not recorded which) from PBMCs. Receptors originate from a human donor in good health, serving as a control.

This chain connects TRBV12-5 to TRBJ2-5; 10 bases line up with TRBD2. Trimming cost V 1 base and J 4 bases; bases outside gene matches: 9. From germline, CDR1 is LGHNT and CDR2 FRNRAP. The CDR3 contains 17 residues. The CDR3 is CASGLAPAGGLGETQYF. CDR3 DNA: TGTGCTAGTGGTTTGGCCCCAGCGGGGGGGCTTGGAGAGACCCAGTACTTC.

This chain joins TRBV9 and TRBJ2-6; unclear D gene. Germline V gene data show CDR1 as SGDLS and CDR2 as YYNGEE. The CDR3 runs 13 residues. Trimming shortened V by 4 bases and J by 4 bases, and 6 bases separated the two germline ends. The CDR3 DNA is TGTGCCAGCAGCACCGCCGGGGCCAACGTCCTGACTTTC. It codes for CASSTAGANVLTF.

The V call is TRBV29-1, the J call TRBJ1-2, with a tentative D call TRBD1 (5 bases). V was pared by 3 bases and J by 2 bases, with 16 bases between. The V gene's germline CDR1 is SQVTM and CDR2 ANQGSEA. The CDR3 is 15 residues long. The CDR3 DNA reads as TGCAGCGTTGATAAGGTTCAGGGAGGGAACTATGGCTACACCTTC. Translation: CSVDKVQGGNYGYTF.

The chain combines TRBV11-2 with TRBJ2-3; D not certain. The CDR3 contains 17 residues. Germline V gene lookup returns CDR1 SGHAT and CDR2 FQNNGV. Trimming removed 4 bases at V and 0 bases at J, with 17 bases between. CDR3 in amino acids: CASSYPQRGPSTDTQYF. In nucleotides, the CDR3 is TGTGCCAGCAGCTACCCCCAGCGAGGTCCAAGCACAGATACGCAGTATTTT.

This clonotype was found many times. The V and J genes are TRBV7-9 and TRBJ2-1, with D perhaps TRBD2 (5 bases). V gave up 5 bases and J gave up 7 bases, with 9 bases separating them. The CDR3 is 12 amino acids. Germline V CDR1 and CDR2: SEHNR, FQNEAQ (reference sequence). The CDR3 sequence is CASSQEVNEQFF. CDR3 DNA sequence: TGTGCCAGCAGCCAGGAGGTGAATGAGCAGTTCTTC. The full variable domain, its missing parts supplied by reference TRBV7-9 and TRBJ2-1, is DTGVSQNPRHKITKRGQNVTFRCDPISEHNRLYWYRQTLGQGPEFLTYFQNEAQLEKSRLLSDRFSAERPKGSFSTLEIQRTEQGDSAMYLCASSQEVNEQFFGPGTRLTVL.

In the case of this clonotype: This may be a read error, as it is one base from a much larger clone. The V and J genes are TRBV6-1 and TRBJ1-1; a weak D match, TRBD1 (5 bases). The germline V and J ends were trimmed by 7 bases and 5 bases, with 17 bases remaining between them. The CDR3 has 14 amino acids. Germline CDR1 and CDR2: MNHNS and SASEGT. The CDR3 protein is CASNVGVERTEAFF. The CDR3 coding sequence is TGTGCCAGCAATGTGGGGGTCGAAAGGACTGAAGCTTTCTTT.

This clonotype was counted many times. This chain joins TRBV29-1 and TRBJ1-1; D might be TRBD1 (6 bases). V lost 4 bases and J 3 bases, leaving 12 bases between the germline ends. Germline V gene lookup returns CDR1 SQVTM and CDR2 ANQGSEA. The CDR3 loop spans 13 amino acids. CDR3 region: CSVVAGEYTEAFF. CDR3 DNA sequence: TGCAGCGTTGTGGCAGGGGAATACACTGAAGCTTTCTTT.

This clonotype was detected many times. This chain uses TRBV5-4 with TRBJ1-1, with D perhaps TRBD1 (6 bases). Germline-derived CDR1 and CDR2 are SGHNT and YYREEE (reference sequence). This CDR3 is built from 14 residues. Trimming stripped 4 bases from V and 1 base from J, with 11 bases between. CDR3 DNA sequence: TGTGCCAGCAGCCGATCGACAGGGAACACTGAAGCTTTCTTT. As protein: CASSRSTGNTEAFF.

This clonotype was seen just once. V is TRBV19 and J is TRBJ1-5; D gene unclear. The CDR3 has 12 residues. V lost 3 bases and J lost 7, with 7 bases in between. Germline V gives CDR1 LNHDA, CDR2 SQIVND (reference sequence). This chain's CDR3 is CASSMFGQPQHF. The CDR3 DNA follows: TGTGCCAGTAGTATGTTTGGACAGCCCCAGCATTTT.

The chain joins TRBV20-1 to TRBJ1-2; no definite D call. From germline, CDR1 is DFQATT and CDR2 SNEGSKA (reference sequence). The CDR3 is 15 residues long. Trimming took off 2 bases at V and 8 bases at J, with 21 bases between the two ends. CDR3 nucleotides: TGCAGTGCTAGATATGGGGATTGGTCGGAGCGAGGCTACACCTTC. Protein sequence: CSARYGDWSERGYTF.